Included here is one T cell receptor (beta chain) sequence, with context. This sample stems from a study of T cells in Graves' hyperthyroidism and ophthalmopathy. Trimming left V 0 bases short and J 1 base short, with 7 bases between. This CDR3 comprises 15 residues. CDR1 SGDLS and CDR2 YYNGEE come from the germline V gene. Amplification of TCR beta CDR3 regions used RNA as the template. First-round RT-PCR with HTBI primers amplified the TCR CDR3 region. Each CDR3 protein gets one entry after TCRdb re-called the multiplex PCR reads with MiXCR. The sample shows 660,000 or so distinct CDR3 sequences, 45% of them seen only once.

The V call is TRBV9, the J call TRBJ2-2; D is unclear. The receptor's source is an adult man with Graves' disease, either hyperthyroidism or ophthalmopathy (not recorded which). Sequenced sample: peripheral blood or thyroid tissue (not recorded which). The DNA for the CDR3 is TGTGCCAGCAGCGTAGTCCAGGTGAACACCGGGGAGCTGTTTTTT. Its protein is CASSVVQVNTGELFF.